This T cell receptor (beta chain) comes out of a study of T-cell reconstitution after alpha-beta-depleted transplantation in children. Molecular barcoding with unique molecular identifiers was used for the TCRbeta library. TCRdb called the PCR reads again in MiXCR, with one record for every CDR3 protein. The sample lists about 420,000 distinct CDR3 sequences; roughly 15% were seen once. The CDR3 spans 12 residues. The germline CDR1 and CDR2 sequences are DFQATT and SNEGSKA (reference sequence). In this sample, this clonotype turned up a few times. This rearrangement joins TRBV20-1 to TRBJ2-1, with TRBD2 identical over 9 bases. The sequence derives from a boy under two years old who had a stem cell transplant for Wiskott-Aldrich syndrome, so the T cells may come from the graft donor. This material consisted of PBMCs, mostly from graft donor cells, taken 360 days after TCRalphabeta/CD19-depleted stem cell transplant. For the CDR3, the DNA is TGCATCGCAGCGGGGGGCCGGGGTGAGCAGTTCTTC. This translates into CIAAGGRGEQFF.